One sample yielded the 10 T cell receptor beta chains listed below, sequenced in a study of spatial heterogeneity in lung cancer. Time point here: sample taken at primary tumor resection. Whole RNA, which was extracted from tumor, nontumor lung tissue or frozen PBMC, was sequenced without any cell sorting. MiXCR, run by TCRdb on the 5' RACE reads, gives a single entry per CDR3 protein. The data contain more than 85,000 distinct CDR3 sequences, roughly 10% of them singletons. Source: PBMCs, taken at surgery. All receptors come from a male donor with early-stage non-small cell lung cancer.

The chain combines TRBV29-1 with TRBJ1-1; no clear D gene. The CDR3 contains 12 residues. CDR1 is SQVTM and CDR2 is ANQGSEA in the germline V gene. The V end lost 5 bases, the J end lost 0 bases, and 7 bases lay between the germline ends. The CDR3 loop reads CSVSSLNTEAFF. As DNA, the CDR3 is TGCAGCGTTTCCAGCCTGAACACTGAAGCTTTCTTT.

This clonotype has just a few counts. This chain uses TRBV29-1 with TRBJ2-7, with D unresolved. The CDR3 sequence is 13 residues long. The V and J ends lost 4 bases and 2 bases respectively, with 12 bases between them. Germline V CDR1 and CDR2: SQVTM, ANQGSEA. The CDR3 DNA reads as TGCAGCGTTGGACGGACGGGCCCCTACGAGCAGTACTTC. It encodes CSVGRTGPYEQYF.

This clonotype was recorded at least ten times. V and J are TRBV28 and TRBJ2-7, with 10 bases aligning to TRBD2. The CDR3 totals 14 residues. Germline-derived CDR1 and CDR2 are MDHEN and SYDVKM. V lost 7 bases to trimming and J lost 3 bases; unmatched junction nucleotides: 6. DNA for the CDR3: TGTGCCAGCAACACCCTAGCGGGAGTCTACGAGCAGTACTTC. Its protein product is CASNTLAGVYEQYF.

The chain has TRBV5-6 and TRBJ2-3; TRBD2 aligns across 12 bases. CDR3 length: 16 amino acids. Germline loops: CDR1 SGHDT, CDR2 YYEEEE. V was clipped by 4 bases and J by 1 base; unmatched bases: 4. The CDR3 sequence is CASSRRTSGGTDTQYF. The DNA of the CDR3 is TGTGCCAGCAGCCGTCGGACTAGCGGGGGCACAGATACGCAGTATTTT.

This clonotype was seen a few times. The V gene is TRBV20-1, the J gene TRBJ2-7; D might be TRBD1 (6 bases). The V end was cut by 6 bases, the J end by 5 bases, with 11 bases between. The length of the CDR3 is 11 residues. Germline values: CDR1 DFQATT, CDR2 SNEGSKA (reference sequence). The DNA for the CDR3 is TGCAGTGCCCACAGGGTTAACGAGCAGTACTTC. This codes for CSAHRVNEQYF.

This clonotype was counted many times. CDR3 in DNA: TGTGCCAGCAGCCCCTCAGTGGACTCTGGAAACACCATATATTTT. Translation gives CASSPSVDSGNTIYF. This rearrangement joins TRBV3-1 to TRBJ1-3; no reliable D call. Germline V gives CDR1 LGHDT, CDR2 YNNKEL (reference sequence). The CDR3 consists of 15 residues. The V end was cut by 4 bases, the J end by 0 bases, with 10 bases between.

Many counts were recorded for this clonotype. The chain recombines TRBV19 with TRBJ2-3; D uncertain. Germline V gene data show CDR1 as LNHDA and CDR2 as SQIVND (reference sequence). The V and J ends lost 1 base and 2 bases respectively, with 13 bases between them. The CDR3 contains 16 residues. CDR3 nucleotide sequence: TGTGCCAGTAGTATAGTATGGGCAGCCCTCACAGATACGCAGTATTTT. This translates into CASSIVWAALTDTQYF.

This CDR3 reads CASSGLQGYNSPLHF. The CDR3 nucleotides read TGTGCCAGCAGTGGCCTACAGGGGTATAATTCACCCCTCCACTTT. The chain joins TRBV25-1 to TRBJ1-6, with 7 positions matching TRBD1. Germline CDR1 is MGHDK and CDR2 is SYGVNS. The V segment lost 4 bases and the J segment 4 bases; nucleotides outside the gene matches: 4. This CDR3 contains 15 residues. The full variable domain, its missing parts supplied by reference TRBV25-1 and TRBJ1-6, is EADIYQTPRYLVIGTGKKITLECSQTMGHDKMYWYQQDPGMELHLIHYSYGVNSTEKGDLSSESTVSRIRTEHFPLTLESARPSHTSQYLCASSGLQGYNSPLHFGNGTRLTVT.

This clonotype was seen repeatedly, ten times or more. V gene TRBV7-8 combines with J gene TRBJ2-5; 7 bases are a match to TRBD2. The CDR3 is 17 residues long. Germline V gene sequence: CDR1 SGHVS, CDR2 FQNEAQ. The junction had 13 bases not matched to a gene; V was cut back by 1 base and J by 5 bases. The CDR3 bases are TGTGCCAGCAGCTTAGACCATCGGACTAGTGGGGGGGAGACCCAGTACTTC. It is translated as CASSLDHRTSGGETQYF.

V gene TRBV29-1 combines with J gene TRBJ2-1, with D possibly matching TRBD1 (5 bases). Germline V CDR1 and CDR2: SQVTM, ANQGSEA. There are 13 residues in the CDR3. V lost 6 bases and J 8 bases, leaving 17 bases between the germline ends. The CDR3 DNA is TGCAGCGTCGAACAGGTTGAGGTCTATGAGCAGTTCTTC. Amino acid sequence: CSVEQVEVYEQFF.